What follows describes a single T cell receptor (beta chain). Its antigen is not identified. The data belong to a study of somatic mutations in cytotoxic T cells in rheumatoid arthritis. Regarding the study as a whole: There were about an eighth of the roughly 65 patients in whom the largest CD8+ clone exceeded 20% of CD8+ cells. Rheumatoid arthritis patients, but not healthy controls, exhibited increasing CD8+ clonality with age. Age-matched healthy controls and rheumatoid arthritis patients had CD8+ T-cell clonality that did not differ significantly. Of the expanded CD8+ clones, the antigen targets were not known.

This table comes from immunoSEQ multiplex PCR, and its TCRdb copy is limited to in-frame clones, with some not included. The sample yields almost 20,000 clones, more than 65% seen once. This CDR3 contains 15 residues. Germline V CDR1 and CDR2: SGDLS, YYNGEE. V dropped 4 bases and J dropped 2; count of bases not matched to a gene: 5. The sequenced material came from CD8+ T cells sorted from blood. The TCR sequence derives from a woman aged 45-65 years in good health. The V and J genes are TRBV9 and TRBJ2-3; 9 bases are shared with TRBD1. The CDR3 coding sequence is TGTGCCAGCAGCCCCGGGACAGGGTTCACAGATACGCAGTATTTT. Translation: CASSPGTGFTDTQYF.